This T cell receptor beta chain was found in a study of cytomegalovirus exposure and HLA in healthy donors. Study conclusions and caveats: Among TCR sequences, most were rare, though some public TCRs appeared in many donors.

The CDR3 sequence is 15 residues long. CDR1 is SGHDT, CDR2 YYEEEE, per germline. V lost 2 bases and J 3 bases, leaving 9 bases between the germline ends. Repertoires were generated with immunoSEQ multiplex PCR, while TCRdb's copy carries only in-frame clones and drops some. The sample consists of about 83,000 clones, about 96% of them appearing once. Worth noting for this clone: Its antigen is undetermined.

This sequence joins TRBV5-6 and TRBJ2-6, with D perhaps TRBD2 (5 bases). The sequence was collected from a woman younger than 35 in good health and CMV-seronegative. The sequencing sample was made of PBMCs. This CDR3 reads CASSFRGLGANVLTF. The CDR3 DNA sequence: TGTGCCAGCAGCTTCCGGGGTCTTGGGGCCAACGTCCTGACTTTC. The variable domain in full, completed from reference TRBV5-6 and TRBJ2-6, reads DAGVTQSPTHLIKTRGQQVTLRCSPKSGHDTVSWYQQALGQGPQFIFQYYEEEERQRGNFPDRFSGHQFPNYSSELNVNALLLGDSALYLCASSFRGLGANVLTFGAGSRLTVL.